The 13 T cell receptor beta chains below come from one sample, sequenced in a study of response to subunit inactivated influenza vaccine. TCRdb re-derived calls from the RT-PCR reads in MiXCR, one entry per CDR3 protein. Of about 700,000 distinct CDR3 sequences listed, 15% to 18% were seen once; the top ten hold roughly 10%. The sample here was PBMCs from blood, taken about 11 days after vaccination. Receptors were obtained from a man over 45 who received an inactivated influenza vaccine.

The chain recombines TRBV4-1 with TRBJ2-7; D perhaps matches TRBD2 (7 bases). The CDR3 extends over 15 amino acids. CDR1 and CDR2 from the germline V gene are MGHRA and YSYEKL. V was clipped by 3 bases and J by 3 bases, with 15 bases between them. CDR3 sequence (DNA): TGCGCCAGCAGCCATGGGGGGGGCGAGGGCTACGAGCAGTACTTC. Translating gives CASSHGGGEGYEQYF.

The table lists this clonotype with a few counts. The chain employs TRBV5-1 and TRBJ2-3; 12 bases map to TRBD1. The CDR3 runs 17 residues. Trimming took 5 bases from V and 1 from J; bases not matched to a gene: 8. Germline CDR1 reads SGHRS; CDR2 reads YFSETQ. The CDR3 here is CASSLSRDRGRTDTQYF. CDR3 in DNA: TGCGCCAGCAGTTTGTCTCGGGACAGGGGGCGCACAGATACGCAGTATTTT.

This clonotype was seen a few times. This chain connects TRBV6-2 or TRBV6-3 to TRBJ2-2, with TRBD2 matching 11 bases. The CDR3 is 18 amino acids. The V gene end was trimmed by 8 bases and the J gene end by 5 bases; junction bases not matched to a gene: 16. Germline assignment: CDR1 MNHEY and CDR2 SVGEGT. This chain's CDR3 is CASRPTPLAGGGTGELFF. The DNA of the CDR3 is TGTGCCAGCCGCCCGACCCCGCTAGCGGGGGGTGGTACCGGGGAGCTGTTTTTT.

This CDR3 is CASSGRQGHIQETQYF. DNA of the CDR3: TGCGCCAGCAGCGGACGACAGGGTCATATCCAAGAGACCCAGTACTTC. This chain connects TRBV5-1 to TRBJ2-5, with TRBD1 identical over 7 bases. Germline lookup yields CDR1 SGHRS and CDR2 YFSETQ. The CDR3 sequence is 16 residues long. J gave up 1 base and V 4 bases, and 10 bases lay outside the gene matches.

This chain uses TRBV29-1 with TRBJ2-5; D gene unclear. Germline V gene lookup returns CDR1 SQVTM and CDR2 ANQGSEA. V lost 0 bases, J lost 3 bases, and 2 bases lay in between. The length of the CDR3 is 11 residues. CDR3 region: CSVEDKETQYF. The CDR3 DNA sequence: TGCAGCGTTGAAGACAAAGAGACCCAGTACTTC. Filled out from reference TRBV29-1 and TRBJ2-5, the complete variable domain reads SAVISQKPSRDICQRGTSLTIQCQVDSQVTMMFWYRQQPGQSLTLIATANQGSEATYESGFVIDKFPISRPNLTFSTLTVSNMSPEDSSIYLCSVEDKETQYFGPGTRLLVL.

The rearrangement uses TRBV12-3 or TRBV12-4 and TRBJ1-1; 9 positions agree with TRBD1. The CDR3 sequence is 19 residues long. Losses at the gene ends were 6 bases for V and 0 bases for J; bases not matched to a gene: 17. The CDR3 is CASRTRSWTGDFLNTEAFF. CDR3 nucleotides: TGTGCCAGCAGGACCAGGTCTTGGACAGGGGATTTCTTGAACACTGAAGCTTTCTTT.

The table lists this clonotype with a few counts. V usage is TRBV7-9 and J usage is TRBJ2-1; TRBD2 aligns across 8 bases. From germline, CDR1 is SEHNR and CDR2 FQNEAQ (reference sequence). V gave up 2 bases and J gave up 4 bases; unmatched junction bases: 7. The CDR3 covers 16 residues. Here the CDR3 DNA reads TGTGCCAGCAGCTTATCAGAGCGGGAGTTTTACAATGAGCAGTTCTTC. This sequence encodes CASSLSEREFYNEQFF.

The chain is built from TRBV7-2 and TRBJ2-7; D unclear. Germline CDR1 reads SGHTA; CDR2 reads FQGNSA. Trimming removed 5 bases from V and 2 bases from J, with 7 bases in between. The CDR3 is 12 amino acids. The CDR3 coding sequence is TGTGCCAGCAGCCATTATACCTACGAGCAGTACTTC. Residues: CASSHYTYEQYF.

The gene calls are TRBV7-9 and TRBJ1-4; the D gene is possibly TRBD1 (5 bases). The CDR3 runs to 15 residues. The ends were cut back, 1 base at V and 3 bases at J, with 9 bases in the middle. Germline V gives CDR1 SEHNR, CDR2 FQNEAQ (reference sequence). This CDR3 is CASSLEGPPNEKLFF. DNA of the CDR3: TGTGCCAGCAGCTTAGAGGGACCGCCTAATGAAAAACTGTTTTTT.

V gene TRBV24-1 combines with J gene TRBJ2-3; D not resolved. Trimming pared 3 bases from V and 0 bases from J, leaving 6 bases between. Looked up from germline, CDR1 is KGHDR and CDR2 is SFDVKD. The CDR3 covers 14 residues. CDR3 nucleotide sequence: TGTGCCACCAGTGATATTACTAGCACAGATACGCAGTATTTT. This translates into CATSDITSTDTQYF.

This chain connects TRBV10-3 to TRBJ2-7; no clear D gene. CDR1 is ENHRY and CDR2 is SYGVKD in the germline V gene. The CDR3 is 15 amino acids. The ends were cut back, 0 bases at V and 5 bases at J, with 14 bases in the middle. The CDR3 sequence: CAISESIGSPHEQYF. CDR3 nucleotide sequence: TGTGCCATCAGTGAGTCGATCGGCTCCCCGCACGAGCAGTACTTC.

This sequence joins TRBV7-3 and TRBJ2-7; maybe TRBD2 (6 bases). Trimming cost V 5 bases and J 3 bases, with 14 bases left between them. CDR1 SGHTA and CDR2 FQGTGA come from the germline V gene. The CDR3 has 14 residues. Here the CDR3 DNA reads TGTGCCAGCAGCCCGAGCGGACTACACTACGAGCAGTACTTC. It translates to CASSPSGLHYEQYF.

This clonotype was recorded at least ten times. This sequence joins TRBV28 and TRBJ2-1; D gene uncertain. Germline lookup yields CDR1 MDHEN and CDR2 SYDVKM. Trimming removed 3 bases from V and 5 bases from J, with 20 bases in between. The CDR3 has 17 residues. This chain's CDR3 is CASSFSSEAPPNNEQFF. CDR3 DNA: TGTGCCAGCAGTTTTTCCAGCGAAGCCCCCCCCAACAATGAGCAGTTCTTC.